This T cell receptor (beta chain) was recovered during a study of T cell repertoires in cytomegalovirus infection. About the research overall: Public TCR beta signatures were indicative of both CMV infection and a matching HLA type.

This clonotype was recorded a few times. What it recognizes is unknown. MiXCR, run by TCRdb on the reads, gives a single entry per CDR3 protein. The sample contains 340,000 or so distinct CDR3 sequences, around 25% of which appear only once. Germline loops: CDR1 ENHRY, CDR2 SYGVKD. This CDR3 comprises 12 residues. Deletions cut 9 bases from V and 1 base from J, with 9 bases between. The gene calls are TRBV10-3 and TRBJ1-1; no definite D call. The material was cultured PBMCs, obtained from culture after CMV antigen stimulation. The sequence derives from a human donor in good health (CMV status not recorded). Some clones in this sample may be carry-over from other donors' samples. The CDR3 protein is CAMEGENTEAFF. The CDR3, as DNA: TGTGCCATGGAGGGCGAGAACACTGAAGCTTTCTTT.